The 4 T cell receptor beta chains given below trace back to one sample, sequenced in a study of cytomegalovirus exposure and HLA in healthy donors. The PCR ran on 60 Vbeta and 13 Jbeta primers. Data came from immunoSEQ multiplex PCR; TCRdb stores just in-frame clones and leaves some out. Of roughly 150,000 clones in the sample, about three quarters were seen once. The sample comprised PBMCs. The receptors derive from a male donor in good health and CMV-seronegative.

This chain links TRBV30 with TRBJ1-4; D is perhaps TRBD1 (5 bases). Trimming pared 5 bases from V and 9 bases from J, leaving 19 bases between. The CDR3 runs to 14 residues. In germline, CDR1 is GTSNPN, CDR2 SVGIG (reference sequence). CDR3 amino acids: CAWGAMREGQKLFF. The DNA for the CDR3 is TGTGCCTGGGGTGCGATGAGGGAGGGGCAAAAACTGTTTTTT. The whole variable domain, remainder taken from reference TRBV30 and TRBJ1-4, is SQTIHQWPATLVQPVGSPLSLECTVEGTSNPNLYWYRQAAGRGLQLLFYSVGIGQISSEVPQNLSASRPQDRQFILSSKKLLLSDSGFYLCAWGAMREGQKLFFGSGTQLSVL.

V is TRBV7-2 and J is TRBJ1-2; no definite D call. The CDR3 loop spans 15 amino acids. CDR1 is SGHTA, CDR2 FQGNSA, per germline. With 1 base removed from V and 4 bases from J, the gap between germline ends came to 13 bases. DNA for the CDR3: TGTGCCAGCAGCTTAGGGCTGGGTGGGCTCTATGGCTACACCTTC. Its translation: CASSLGLGGLYGYTF.

This sequence joins TRBV14 and TRBJ2-7; 10 nucleotides match TRBD2. CDR3 size: 17 residues. CDR1 and CDR2 from the germline V gene are SGHDN and FVKESK. Trimming cost V 0 bases and J 7 bases; bases outside gene matches: 12. The CDR3: CASSQDLTLAGAGEQYF. CDR3 coding DNA: TGTGCCAGCAGCCAAGATCTTACGCTAGCGGGAGCTGGGGAGCAGTACTTC.

V usage is TRBV29-1 and J usage is TRBJ2-1; 11 nucleotides agree with TRBD1. The CDR3 has 15 amino acids. Trimming took 8 bases from V and 5 from J; bases not matched to a gene: 11. CDR1 is SQVTM and CDR2 is ANQGSEA in the germline V gene. The CDR3 reads CSIALGTGGHNEQFF. CDR3 coding DNA: TGCAGCATTGCCCTAGGGACAGGGGGACACAATGAGCAGTTCTTC.